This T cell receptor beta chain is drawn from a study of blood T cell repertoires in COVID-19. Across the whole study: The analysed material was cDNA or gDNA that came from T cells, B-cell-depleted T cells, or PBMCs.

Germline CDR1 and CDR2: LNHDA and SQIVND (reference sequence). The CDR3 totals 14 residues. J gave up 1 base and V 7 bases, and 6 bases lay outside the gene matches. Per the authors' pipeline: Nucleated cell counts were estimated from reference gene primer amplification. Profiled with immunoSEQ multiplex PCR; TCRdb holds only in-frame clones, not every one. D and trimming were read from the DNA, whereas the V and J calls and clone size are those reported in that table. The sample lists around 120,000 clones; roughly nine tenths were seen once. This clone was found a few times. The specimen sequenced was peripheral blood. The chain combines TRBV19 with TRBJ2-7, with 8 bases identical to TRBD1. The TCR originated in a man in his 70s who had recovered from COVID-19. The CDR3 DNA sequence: TGTGCCAGTACCCCTCGGGACAGGTCCTACGAGCAGTACTTC. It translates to CASTPRDRSYEQYF.